The 13 T cell receptor beta chains in this list originate from one sample, sequenced in a study of T cells in Graves' hyperthyroidism and ophthalmopathy. The investigators amplified TCR beta CDR3 regions from RNA transcripts. Researchers ran a first-round RT-PCR on the TCR CDR3 using the HTBI primer set. MiXCR, run by TCRdb on the multiplex PCR reads, gives a single entry per CDR3 protein. The sample carries around 480,000 distinct CDR3 sequences, approximately 15% recorded once. Material: blood. These receptors were collected from a woman aged 18-29 years with Graves' hyperthyroidism.

This chain connects TRBV6-5 to TRBJ2-1; TRBD2 matches at 8 bases. Per the germline V gene, CDR1 is MNHEY and CDR2 is SVGAGI. The CDR3 is made up of 15 amino acids. V lost 2 bases to trimming and J lost 5 bases; unmatched junction nucleotides: 5. The CDR3 reads CASSYLAGLDNEQFF. CDR3 coding DNA: TGTGCCAGCAGTTACCTAGCGGGCCTTGACAATGAGCAGTTCTTC.

This clonotype came up many times. V and J are TRBV20-1 and TRBJ2-1; D gene ambiguous. The V end lost 0 bases, the J end lost 1 base, and 10 bases lay between the germline ends. The CDR3 covers 15 residues. CDR1 DFQATT and CDR2 SNEGSKA come from the germline V gene (reference sequence). Here the CDR3 DNA reads TGCAGTGCTAGAGATCATTTGCGGTCCTACAATGAGCAGTTCTTC. It encodes CSARDHLRSYNEQFF.

This clonotype showed up many times. This chain connects TRBV2 to TRBJ1-2; 8 bases match TRBD1. The CDR3 is 14 amino acids. Germline loops: CDR1 SNHLY, CDR2 FYNNEI. The trim removed 4 bases at V and 8 bases at J, leaving 9 bases unmatched. CDR3 protein: CASSGQGAWSGYTF. The CDR3 nucleotides are TGTGCCAGCAGTGGGCAGGGGGCGTGGAGCGGCTACACCTTC.

This clonotype showed up many times. The chain couples TRBV12-3 or TRBV12-4 to TRBJ2-5; TRBD2 is a possible D gene (5 bases). The CDR3 spans 15 residues. Trimming left V 5 bases short and J 0 bases short, with 13 bases between. Here the CDR3 reads CASSPDYPNQETQYF. CDR3 DNA sequence: TGTGCCAGCAGTCCAGACTACCCCAACCAAGAGACCCAGTACTTC.

This rearrangement joins TRBV12-3 or TRBV12-4 to TRBJ2-3; 7 bases agree with TRBD2. V was pared by 7 bases and J by 4 bases, with 11 bases of the junction left unmatched. This CDR3 comprises 15 residues. The chain's CDR3 is CASTTPSGIADTQYF. The CDR3 coding sequence is TGTGCCAGCACTACCCCCAGCGGGATCGCAGATACGCAGTATTTT.

In this sample, this clonotype turned up a few times. The V gene is TRBV20-1, the J gene TRBJ1-4; possibly TRBD1 for D (6 bases). Germline CDR1 reads DFQATT; CDR2 reads SNEGSKA (reference sequence). V lost 2 bases to trimming and J lost 6 bases, with 16 bases between them. This CDR3 contains 15 residues. CDR3 loop: CSARRRRGTDEKLFF. The CDR3 DNA follows: TGCAGTGCTAGACGTAGGAGGGGGACCGATGAAAAACTGTTTTTT.

There are many counts of this clonotype. The genes are TRBV3-1 and TRBJ2-1; TRBD2 agrees at 7 bases. The CDR3 sequence is 17 residues long. V was clipped by 0 bases and J by 1 base; unmatched bases: 6. Germline V lookup: CDR1 LGHDT, CDR2 YNNKEL (reference sequence). CDR3 sequence (DNA): TGTGCCAGCAGCCAAGAAGGTAATAGCGGGTCCTACAATGAGCAGTTCTTC. This encodes CASSQEGNSGSYNEQFF.

This clonotype was seen many times. The gene calls are TRBV30 and TRBJ2-7; either TRBD1 or TRBD2 may supply D (5 bases each). Trimming removed 5 bases at V and 5 bases at J, with 16 bases between. The V gene's germline CDR1 is GTSNPN and CDR2 SVGIG (reference sequence). The CDR3 is 13 residues long. CDR3 region: CAWRGRVLNEQYF. The CDR3 nucleotides read TGTGCCTGGCGGGGCAGGGTATTGAACGAGCAGTACTTC.

In this sample, this clonotype turned up many times. The chain joins TRBV20-1 to TRBJ1-1, with 10 bases aligning to TRBD1. Trimming cost V 5 bases and J 0 bases; bases outside gene matches: 6. Germline V gene sequence: CDR1 DFQATT, CDR2 SNEGSKA (reference sequence). This CDR3 contains 15 residues. DNA for the CDR3: TGCAGTGCTTACGGACAGGGGGATTTGAACACTGAAGCTTTCTTT. This translates into CSAYGQGDLNTEAFF.

This clonotype occurred a few times. DNA for the CDR3: TGTGCCAGCAGCCAGGACACCCGGGGACCTGGGGCCAACGTCCTGACTTTC. Encoded protein: CASSQDTRGPGANVLTF. The chain is built from TRBV7-3 and TRBJ2-6, with D possibly being TRBD1 or TRBD2 (5 bases each). The CDR3 sequence is 17 residues long. V was trimmed by 5 bases and J by 2 bases, leaving 16 bases between them. CDR1 and CDR2 from the germline V gene are SGHTA and FQGTGA. The full variable domain, with the rest looked up from reference TRBV7-3 and TRBJ2-6, is GAGVSQTPSNKVTEKGKYVELRCDPISGHTALYWYRQSLGQGPEFLIYFQGTGAADDSGLPNDRFFAVRPEGSVSTLKIQRTERGDSAVYLCASSQDTRGPGANVLTFGAGSRLTVL.

Many counts were recorded for this clonotype. J is TRBJ1-2 and V is TRBV14; D gene unclear. V gave up 1 base and J gave up 4 bases, with 16 bases separating them. The CDR3 spans 16 residues. Germline CDR1 SGHDN, CDR2 FVKESK. The CDR3 loop reads CASSQARTPSTYGYTF. The CDR3 DNA sequence: TGTGCCAGCAGCCAAGCTAGGACTCCTTCGACCTATGGCTACACCTTC.

This clonotype was seen ten or more times. The rearrangement joins TRBV19 to TRBJ1-1; D unclear. The CDR3 has 14 amino acids. The germline V gene encodes CDR1 LNHDA and CDR2 SQIVND (reference sequence). Trimming removed 6 bases at V and 1 base at J, with 12 bases between. CDR3 DNA sequence: TGTGCCAGTAGCCAACCCGGGAAGAACACTGAAGCTTTCTTT. As protein: CASSQPGKNTEAFF.

This clonotype appeared many times. The chain joins TRBV7-3 to TRBJ2-1; 7 positions agree with TRBD2. The V gene's germline CDR1 is SGHTA and CDR2 FQGTGA. CDR3 length: 16 amino acids. With 1 base clipped from V and 7 bases from J, the junction kept 10 bases outside the gene matches. The CDR3 here is CASSLSRGRARNEQFF. DNA of the CDR3: TGTGCCAGCAGCTTAAGTCGGGGGAGGGCCCGAAATGAGCAGTTCTTC.